This T cell receptor beta chain comes out of a study of multiple sclerosis patients with progressive multifocal leukoencephalopathy. Sequencing used immunoSEQ multiplex PCR; TCRdb keeps in-frame clones, though not all of them. The sample consists of about 30,000 clones, under 90% of them appearing once. The CDR3 is made up of 14 amino acids. The J segment lost 5 bases and the V segment lost 2 bases, leaving 6 bases of the junction unmatched. CDR1 is GTSNPN and CDR2 is SVGIG in the germline V gene (reference sequence). This sample's time point: five to six months of natalizumab therapy. This receptor was obtained from a human donor with multiple sclerosis. The source material was PBMCs, sampled from a patient treated with natalizumab. The chain employs TRBV30 and TRBJ2-4; TRBD2 aligns across 7 bases. CDR3 nucleotide sequence: TGTGCCTGGAGTAGGCGGGAGCCCCAAAACATTCAGTACTTC. Translation: CAWSRREPQNIQYF. The whole variable domain, remainder taken from reference TRBV30 and TRBJ2-4, is SQTIHQWPATLVQPVGSPLSLECTVEGTSNPNLYWYRQAAGRGLQLLFYSVGIGQISSEVPQNLSASRPQDRQFILSSKKLLLSDSGFYLCAWSRREPQNIQYFGAGTRLSVL.